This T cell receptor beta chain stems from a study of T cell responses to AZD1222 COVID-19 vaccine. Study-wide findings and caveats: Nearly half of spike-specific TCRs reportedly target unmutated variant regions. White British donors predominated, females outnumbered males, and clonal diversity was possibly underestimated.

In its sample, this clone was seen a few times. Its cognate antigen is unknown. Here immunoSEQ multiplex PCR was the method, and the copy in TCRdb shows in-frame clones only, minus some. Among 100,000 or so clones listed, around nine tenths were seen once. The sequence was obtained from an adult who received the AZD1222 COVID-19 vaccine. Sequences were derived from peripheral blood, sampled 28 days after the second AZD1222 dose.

The CDR3 nucleotides are TGTGCCAGCAGTGAAGGCAGGAACACTGAAGCTTTCTTT. It specifies CASSEGRNTEAFF. J is TRBJ1-1 and V is TRBV6-1; no reliable D call. Deletions cut 1 base from V and 1 base from J, with 4 bases between. Germline-derived CDR1 and CDR2 are MNHNS and SASEGT. This CDR3 contains 13 residues.